Listed here are 2 T cell receptor beta chains from one sample, sequenced in a study of CD8+ T cells in alopecia areata. In each case, RNA was isolated and then reverse transcribed into cDNA as the sequencing template. The repertoire was sequenced with immunoSEQ multiplex PCR; TCRdb's copy has only in-frame clones and lacks some. The data hold about 210,000 clones, with roughly 64% observed a single time. As to treatment: oral pan-JAK inhibitor, 5-10 mg twice daily. The specimen was CD4+ T cells sorted from blood, collected at week 4, from a patient treated with tofacitinib. The receptor source for this set is a human donor with alopecia areata.

This clone was counted a few times. Other DNA sequences in the same sample also yield this CDR3. The gene calls are TRBV30 and TRBJ1-3, with D uncertain. Germline CDR1 and CDR2: GTSNPN and SVGIG (reference sequence). V lost 0 bases and J 0 bases, leaving 6 bases between the germline ends. This CDR3 comprises 14 residues. The CDR3 DNA reads TGTGCCTGGAGTGTACACGTCTCTGGAAACACCATATATTTT. This codes for CAWSVHVSGNTIYF.

The chain recombines TRBV30 with TRBJ1-3, with D perhaps matching TRBD1 (5 bases). V was shortened by 7 bases and J by 2 bases, with 12 bases between the two germline ends. Germline V gives CDR1 GTSNPN, CDR2 SVGIG (reference sequence). The CDR3 runs 13 residues. Here the CDR3 reads CALNSGPGNTIYF. DNA of the CDR3: TGTGCCTTAAATTCAGGGCCTGGAAACACCATATATTTT.